The rows below give T cell receptor beta chains drawn from one sample of a study of blood T cell repertoires in COVID-19. Generated by immunoSEQ multiplex PCR, the TCRdb table keeps only in-frame clones and is missing some. The profile shows under 150,000 clones, around nine tenths of them singletons. The material sequenced was peripheral blood. The source is a woman aged 40 to 50 with acute or convalescent COVID-19. Each CDR3 is given with its conserved first and last residue. A D gene is named only where the DNA matches it firmly. Clone size is given for some rows only: seen once, a few or many times, or a class if the clone is expanded.

cdr3_aa cdr3_nt clone_size d_call cdr3_length j_call v_call
CASSPMGVYNEQFF TGTGCCAGCAGTCCTATGGGAGTGTACAATGAGCAGTTCTTC NA NA 14 TRBJ2-1 TRBV28
CASSAWGRDSQEAFF TGTGCCAGCAGCGCCTGGGGTAGGGACAGCCAAGAAGCTTTCTTT few TRBD1 15 TRBJ1-1 TRBV7-3
CASSLTSGPQETQYF TGTGCCAGCAGTTTAACGAGCGGACCACAAGAGACCCAGTACTTC once NA 15 TRBJ2-5 TRBV27
CASSAIGGNQPQHF TGTGCCAGCAGCGCTATCGGAGGTAATCAGCCCCAGCATTTT NA NA 14 TRBJ1-5 TRBV9
CASSRAGTGPDTQYF TGTGCCAGCAGCAGAGCCGGGACAGGGCCAGATACGCAGTATTTT NA TRBD1 15 TRBJ2-3 TRBV5-5
CASSVALSPFGEQYF TGTGCCAGCAGCGTAGCCCTCTCCCCCTTCGGGGAGCAGTACTTC NA NA 15 TRBJ2-7 TRBV9
CASSSGGGIAYEQYF TGTGCCAGCAGTTCTGGAGGCGGGATCGCCTACGAGCAGTACTTC NA NA 15 TRBJ2-7 TRBV6-2/TRBV6-3
CASSQGENTGELFF TGCGCCAGCAGCCAGGGCGAGAACACCGGGGAGCTGTTTTTT NA NA 14 TRBJ2-2 TRBV4-1
CASSIGGAGELFF TGTGCCAGTAGTATCGGGGGGGCCGGGGAGCTGTTTTTT NA TRBD2 13 TRBJ2-2 TRBV19
CASIPGGGEKLFF TGTGCCAGCATTCCGGGGGGCGGTGAAAAACTGTTTTTT few NA 13 TRBJ1-4 TRBV28
CASSLGGEDYEQYF TGTGCCAGCAGTTTGGGGGGGGAGGACTACGAGCAGTACTTC NA TRBD2 14 TRBJ2-7 TRBV6-5
CASSQDVNSGSYEQYF TGTGCCAGCAGCCAAGATGTTAATAGCGGGAGCTACGAGCAGTACTTC once TRBD2 16 TRBJ2-7 TRBV3-1/TRBV3-2
CASSQDPSGGWDTQYF TGCGCCAGCAGCCAAGATCCTAGCGGGGGATGGGATACGCAGTATTTT NA TRBD2 16 TRBJ2-3 TRBV4-3
CASSVATRGDSYGYTF TGTGCCAGCAGCGTAGCTACAAGAGGGGACAGTTATGGCTACACCTTC NA TRBD1 16 TRBJ1-2 TRBV9
CASSPGPGPGTEAFF TGTGCCAGCTCCCCAGGCCCTGGGCCGGGAACTGAAGCTTTCTTT once NA 15 TRBJ1-1 TRBV18
CASSLIPAGTGESGGYTF TGTGCCAGCAGCTTAATCCCCGCCGGGACAGGGGAATCCGGTGGCTACACCTTC few TRBD1 18 TRBJ1-2 TRBV7-9
CASSEGNTEAFF TGTGCCAGCTCGGAGGGGAACACTGAAGCTTTCTTT NA NA 12 TRBJ1-1 TRBV18
CASSLGRENEQYF TGTGCCAGCAGCTTGGGGCGGGAGAACGAGCAGTACTTC NA TRBD2 13 TRBJ2-7 TRBV11-3
CASRRQGADEQFF TGCGCCTCCAGGAGACAGGGGGCCGATGAGCAGTTCTTC NA TRBD1 13 TRBJ2-1 TRBV10-1
CASQDRINYGYTF TGTGCCAGCCAGGACAGGATTAACTATGGCTACACCTTC NA TRBD1 13 TRBJ1-2 TRBV7-9
CASSTTGYNYGYTF TGTGCCAGCAGTACAACAGGTTATAACTATGGCTACACCTTC NA NA 14 TRBJ1-2 TRBV28
CASREQGYEQYF TGTGCCAGCAGGGAACAGGGATACGAGCAGTACTTC NA NA 12 TRBJ2-7 TRBV28